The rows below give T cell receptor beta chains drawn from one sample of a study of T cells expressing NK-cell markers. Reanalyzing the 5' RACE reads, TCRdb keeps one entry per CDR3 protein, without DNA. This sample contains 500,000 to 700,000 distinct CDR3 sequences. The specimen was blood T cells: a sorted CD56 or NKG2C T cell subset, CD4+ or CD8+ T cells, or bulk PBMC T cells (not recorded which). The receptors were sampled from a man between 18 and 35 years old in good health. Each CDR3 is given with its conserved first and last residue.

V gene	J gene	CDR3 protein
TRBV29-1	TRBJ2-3	CSVEGTSGSIGVGTDTQYF
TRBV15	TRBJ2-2	CATSRGPALGTGELFF
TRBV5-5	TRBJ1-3	CASSLRSGSSGNTIYF
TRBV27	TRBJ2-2	CASSIQTSGRCTGELFF
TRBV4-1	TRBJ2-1	CASSHAAGNEQFF
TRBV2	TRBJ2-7	CASKLISYEQYF
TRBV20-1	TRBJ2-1	CSAGDTRQQFF
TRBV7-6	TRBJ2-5	CATEIAGQETQYF
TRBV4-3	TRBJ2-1	CASSGEVSYNEQFF
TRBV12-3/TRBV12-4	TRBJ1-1	CASSTQGAGNTEAFF
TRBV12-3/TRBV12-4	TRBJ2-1	CASRFSEPYNEQFF
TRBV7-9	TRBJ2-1	CASSLDVIRGFSYNEQFF
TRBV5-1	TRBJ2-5	CASSLNAREQETQYF
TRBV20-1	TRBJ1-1	CSANWDRATSAFF
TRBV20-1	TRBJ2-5	CSARGTSGRKVETQYF
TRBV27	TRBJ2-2	CASTNQGNANTGELFF
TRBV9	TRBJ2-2	CASSRTDGELFF
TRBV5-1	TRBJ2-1	CASSLGGRAIDEQFF
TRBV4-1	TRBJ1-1	CASSQDAGVDTEAFF
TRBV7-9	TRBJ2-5	CASSSGGPPYQETQYF
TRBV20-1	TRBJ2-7	CSARTSGNFSYEQYF
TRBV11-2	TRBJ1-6	CASSLEQPNSPLHF
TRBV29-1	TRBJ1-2	CSVIPGDLYGYTF
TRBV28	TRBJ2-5	CASSSGATQYF
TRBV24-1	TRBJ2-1	CATSDPSRTGDNNEQFF
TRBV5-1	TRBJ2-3	CASSAGTAPGTDTQYF
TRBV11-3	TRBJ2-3	CASSLGGQGADTQYF
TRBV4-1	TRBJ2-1	CASSQANRGANYNEQFF
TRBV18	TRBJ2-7	CASSPPGLAGTYEQYF
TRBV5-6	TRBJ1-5	CASSLYVSNQPQHF
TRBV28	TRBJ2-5	CASSLPPGLMQETQYF
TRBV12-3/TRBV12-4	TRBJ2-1	CASSLGQIGSGGSGYNEQFF
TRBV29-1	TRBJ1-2	CSVGLTGGYSNGYTF
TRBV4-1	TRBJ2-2	CASSQELAEELFF
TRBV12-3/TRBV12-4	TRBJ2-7	CASSLTGGFDEQYF
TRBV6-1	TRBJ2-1	CASNGYSGSFYNEQFF
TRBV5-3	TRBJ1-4	CARSPWGQNNEKLFF
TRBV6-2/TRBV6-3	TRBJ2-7	CASSQLGTVLYEQYF
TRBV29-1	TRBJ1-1	CSVVTVLNTEAFF
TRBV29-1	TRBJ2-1	CSVEEREDEQFF
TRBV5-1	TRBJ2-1	CATRDPGMDEQFF
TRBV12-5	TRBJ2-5	CASGLAAWGGRYQETQYF
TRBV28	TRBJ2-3	CASSPTGLGSDTQYF
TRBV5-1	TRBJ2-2	CASSSLTSGSRNTGELFF
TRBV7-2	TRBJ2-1	CASSLATGISIEQFF
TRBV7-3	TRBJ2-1	CASSLTSDQGNEQFF
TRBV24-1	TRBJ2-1	CATSYVSYDEQFF
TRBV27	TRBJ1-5	CASSQDYSRGAQPQHF
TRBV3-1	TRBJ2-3	CASSQERLGQSTDTQYF
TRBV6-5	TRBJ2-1	CASSYSDFRGEQFF
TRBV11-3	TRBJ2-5	CASSFPGGAETQYF
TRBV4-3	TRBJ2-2	CASSFPSGGNTGELFF
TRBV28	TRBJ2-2	CASSINNPRFEVSGELFF
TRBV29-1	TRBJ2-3	CSAALLMQMNTDTQYF
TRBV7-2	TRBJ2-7	CASSLNWAGRYEQYF